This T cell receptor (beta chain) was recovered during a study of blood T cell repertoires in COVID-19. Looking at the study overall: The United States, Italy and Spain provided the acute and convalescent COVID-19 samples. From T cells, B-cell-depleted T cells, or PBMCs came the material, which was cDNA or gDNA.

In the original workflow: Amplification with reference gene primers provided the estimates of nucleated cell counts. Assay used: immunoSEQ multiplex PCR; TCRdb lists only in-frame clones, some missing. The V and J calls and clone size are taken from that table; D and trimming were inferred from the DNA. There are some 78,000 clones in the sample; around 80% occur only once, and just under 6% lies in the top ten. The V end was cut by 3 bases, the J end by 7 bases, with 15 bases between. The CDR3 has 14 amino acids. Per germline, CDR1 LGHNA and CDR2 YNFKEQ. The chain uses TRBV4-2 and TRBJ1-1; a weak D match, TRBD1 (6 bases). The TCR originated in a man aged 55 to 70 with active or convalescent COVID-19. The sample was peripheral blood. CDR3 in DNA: TGTGCCAGCAGCCATGGGAGGGGGAAGGATGAAGCTTTCTTT. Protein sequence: CASSHGRGKDEAFF.